A selection of T cell receptor beta chains follows, all from one sample in a study of T cells after yellow fever vaccination. From the 5' RACE reads, TCRdb called clonotypes with MiXCR, one entry per CDR3 protein. The repertoire includes 300,000 to 350,000 distinct CDR3 sequences, 3.5% to 4.5% of them detected once, and 15% to 20% sits in the top ten. The sample consisted of PBMCs, taken 15 days after the yellow fever booster vaccination. Source of these receptors: a man younger than 35 who received the YFV17D yellow fever vaccine. Each CDR3 is given with its conserved first and last residue. Fields, in order: CDR3 protein, J gene, V gene.

CDR3 protein: CASSAWLGGEQYF
J gene: TRBJ2-7
V gene: TRBV5-1

CDR3 protein: CASSPPPVSYEQYF
J gene: TRBJ2-7
V gene: TRBV7-2

CDR3 protein: CASQPSGGGELFF
J gene: TRBJ2-2
V gene: TRBV12-3/TRBV12-4

CDR3 protein: CASSSRQAMNTEAFF
J gene: TRBJ1-1
V gene: TRBV5-1

CDR3 protein: CASSLATDTQYF
J gene: TRBJ2-3
V gene: TRBV11-2

CDR3 protein: CASSWTGGNYEQYF
J gene: TRBJ2-7
V gene: TRBV5-1

CDR3 protein: CASRGLAGGLRETQYF
J gene: TRBJ2-5
V gene: TRBV2

CDR3 protein: CASSFTGVEQYF
J gene: TRBJ2-7
V gene: TRBV7-9

CDR3 protein: CASTSRQGDTGELFF
J gene: TRBJ2-2
V gene: TRBV4-1

CDR3 protein: CASRLAGGREQFF
J gene: TRBJ2-1
V gene: TRBV10-2

CDR3 protein: CATSGLRDFSTNEKLFF
J gene: TRBJ1-4
V gene: TRBV24-1

CDR3 protein: CSARQPGRYTF
J gene: TRBJ1-2
V gene: TRBV20-1

CDR3 protein: CASKTAVGEQFF
J gene: TRBJ2-1
V gene: TRBV11-1